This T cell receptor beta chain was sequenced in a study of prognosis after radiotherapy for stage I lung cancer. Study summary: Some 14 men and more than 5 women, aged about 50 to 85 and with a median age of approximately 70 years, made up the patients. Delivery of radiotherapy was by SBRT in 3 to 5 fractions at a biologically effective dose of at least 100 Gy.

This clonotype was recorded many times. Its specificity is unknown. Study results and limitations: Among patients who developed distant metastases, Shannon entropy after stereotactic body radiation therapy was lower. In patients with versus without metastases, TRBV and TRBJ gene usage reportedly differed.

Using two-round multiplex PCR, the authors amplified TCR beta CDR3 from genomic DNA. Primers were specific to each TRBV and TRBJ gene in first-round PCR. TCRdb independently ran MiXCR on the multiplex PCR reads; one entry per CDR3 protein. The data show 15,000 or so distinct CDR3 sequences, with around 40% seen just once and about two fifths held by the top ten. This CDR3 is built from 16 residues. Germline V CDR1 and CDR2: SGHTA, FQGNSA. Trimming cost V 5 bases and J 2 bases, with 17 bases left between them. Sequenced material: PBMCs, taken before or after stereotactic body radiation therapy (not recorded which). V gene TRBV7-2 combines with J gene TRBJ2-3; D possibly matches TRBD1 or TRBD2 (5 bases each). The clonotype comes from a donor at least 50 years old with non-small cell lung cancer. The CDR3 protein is CASSLQGSGNTDTQYF. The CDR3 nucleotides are TGTGCCAGCAGCCTCCAGGGTTCGGGGAACACAGATACGCAGTATTTT.